This TCR beta chain is drawn from a study of regulatory T cells in long-lasting Graves disease. As concerns this clonotype: Its antigen is as yet unknown.

Specified time point: newly diagnosed GD, antithyroid drugs for less than 3 months. Extracted PBMC RNA gave rise to the TCR library. Clinicians diagnosed Graves' disease using American Thyroid Association guidelines. The study, taken as a whole, reports: Favored usage of TRBV28, TRBJ1-2 and TRBJ2-5 was recorded in persistent disease.

V shed 5 bases and J shed 1 base, with 9 bases lying between them. The CDR3 is made up of 15 amino acids. Germline values: CDR1 PRHDT, CDR2 FYEKMQ (reference sequence). Construction of the TCR beta libraries employed iRepertoire HTBI primers in conjunction with Arm-PCR of CDR3 regions. TCRdb re-derived calls from the multiplex PCR reads in MiXCR, one entry per CDR3 protein. This table has some 460,000 distinct CDR3 sequences, roughly 15% appearing once. These data also featured in a second study, about T cells in Graves' hyperthyroidism and ophthalmopathy. From that report: Thyroid ultrasound, orbital computed tomography, clinical symptoms, and serum thyroxine and TRAb underpinned diagnoses.

The sample consisted of peripheral blood mononuclear cells (PBMCs), taken at new diagnosis, from a patient treated with antithyroid drugs. The chain recombines TRBV13 with TRBJ2-6; D gene unclear. This sequence originates from a man between 35 and 55 years old with Graves disease. CDR3 coding DNA: TGTGCCAGCAGCACGACGGTATCTGGGGCCAACGTCCTGACTTTC. It codes for CASSTTVSGANVLTF.